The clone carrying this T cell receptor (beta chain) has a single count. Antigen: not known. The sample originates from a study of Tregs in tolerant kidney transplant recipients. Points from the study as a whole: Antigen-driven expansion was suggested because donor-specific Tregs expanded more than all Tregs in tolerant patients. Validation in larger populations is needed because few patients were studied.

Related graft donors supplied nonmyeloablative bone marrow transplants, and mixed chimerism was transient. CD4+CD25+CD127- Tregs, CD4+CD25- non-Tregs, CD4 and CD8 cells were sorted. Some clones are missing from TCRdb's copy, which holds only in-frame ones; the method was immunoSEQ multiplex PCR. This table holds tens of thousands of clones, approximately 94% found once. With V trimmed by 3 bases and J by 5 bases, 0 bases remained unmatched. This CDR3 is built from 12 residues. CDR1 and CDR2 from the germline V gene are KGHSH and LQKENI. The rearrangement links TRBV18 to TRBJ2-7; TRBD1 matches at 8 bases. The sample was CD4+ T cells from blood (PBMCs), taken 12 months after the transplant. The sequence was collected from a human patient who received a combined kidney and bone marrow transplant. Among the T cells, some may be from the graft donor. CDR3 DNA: TGTGCCAGCTCACCGACAGGGGACGAGCAGTACTTC. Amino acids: CASSPTGDEQYF.